The sequence of this T cell receptor (beta chain) was determined in a study of blood T cell repertoires in COVID-19 (dated by TCRdb to the early 2020s). For context, the study as a whole: Collaborator samples came from the United States, Italy and Spain and covered acute and convalescent phases of COVID-19. The prospective study material was composed of cDNA or gDNA derived from T cells, B-cell-depleted T cells, or PBMCs. Deeply sampled blood TCRbeta repertoires from subjects exposed to, actively infected with, or recovered from COVID-19 were included in the dataset. Where available, HLA class I and class II types were taken from metadata supplied by the sample provider and were not determined by assay-based typing. A de-identified subject ID, COVID-19 status, age in years and sex were almost always included in the sample metadata. Samples were obtained from the ongoing ImmuneRACE study (first 160 participants) and from some 1,300 subjects provided by 6 global collaborators. The repertoires were released in a freely available public database meant as a resource for research on the immune response to SARS-CoV-2.

The CDR3 sequence holds 15 residues, the cysteine and phenylalanine included. The read is trimmed to its CDR3 DNA, 45 bases read in frame from base 1. Looking up the germline V gene (reference sequence) yields CDR1 PRHDT and CDR2 FYEKMQ. The V end gives up 6 bases and the J end 1 base, leaving 5 bases in the junction not matched to a gene. Each collaborating institution followed its own protocols to collect whole blood in K2EDTA tubes. For TCRbeta analysis, collaborator samples were shipped as frozen whole blood, as isolated PBMCs, or as DNA extracted from either sample type. In the case of this clone: Its antigen has not been determined. No per-base quality is available; no much larger clone lies one base away.

The paper as a whole reports these results and caveats: How much clinical and demographic metadata was included differed by source and by participant, and the metadata was provided uncurated.

TCRbeta CDR3 regions were amplified from genomic DNA by means of the immunoSEQ Assay, a bias-controlled multiplex PCR. In the authors' own workflow: Within the assay, amplification of reference gene primers was used to estimate how many nucleated cells each sample contained. To quantify the absolute abundance of each unique TCRbeta CDR3 rearrangement, sequence reads were collapsed and filtered. For each sample, productive Simpson clonality was calculated as the square root of Simpson's diversity index across productive rearrangements. The table comes from immuneACCESS by way of TCRdb, which keeps in-frame sequences with V and J called. Part of the clones is missing from these tables; in studies checked, under half for an unresolved V gene and the rest for unknown reasons. V and J calls plus clone size are reproduced from that table; the DNA served to infer D and trimming. This sample holds 73,000 or so clones; approximately 80% were observed only once. Of the sample, 5.5% to 7.5% is held by the ten largest clones.

Sequences were obtained from peripheral blood. The V gene is TRBV13 and the J gene is TRBJ1-1; TRBD1 matches 10 bases in the middle. This sequence originates from a woman aged 60-75 years with acute or convalescent COVID-19. In nucleotides, the sequence is TGTGCCAGCAGATACCGGGACAGGGGGAACACTGAAGCTTTCTTT. It translates to CASRYRDRGNTEAFF.